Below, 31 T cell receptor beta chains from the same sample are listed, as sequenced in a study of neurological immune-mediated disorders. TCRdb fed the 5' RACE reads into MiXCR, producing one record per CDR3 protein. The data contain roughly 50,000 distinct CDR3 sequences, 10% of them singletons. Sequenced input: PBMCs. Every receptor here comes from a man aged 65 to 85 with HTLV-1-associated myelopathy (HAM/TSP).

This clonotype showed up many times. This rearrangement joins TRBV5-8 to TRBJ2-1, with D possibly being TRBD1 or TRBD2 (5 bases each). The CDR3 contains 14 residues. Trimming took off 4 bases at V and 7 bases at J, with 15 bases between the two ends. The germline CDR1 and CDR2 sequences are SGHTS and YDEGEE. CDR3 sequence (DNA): TGTGCCAGCAGCCCGGGGACCCGGGCTAATGAGCAGTTCTTC. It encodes CASSPGTRANEQFF.

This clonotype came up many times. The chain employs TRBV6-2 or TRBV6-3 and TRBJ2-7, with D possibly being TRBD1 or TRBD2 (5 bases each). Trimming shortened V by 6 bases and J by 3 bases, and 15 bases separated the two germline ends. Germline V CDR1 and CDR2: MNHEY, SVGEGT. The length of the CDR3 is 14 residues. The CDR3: CASRRLGVGYEQYF. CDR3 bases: TGTGCCAGCAGAAGGCTGGGGGTAGGCTACGAGCAGTACTTC.

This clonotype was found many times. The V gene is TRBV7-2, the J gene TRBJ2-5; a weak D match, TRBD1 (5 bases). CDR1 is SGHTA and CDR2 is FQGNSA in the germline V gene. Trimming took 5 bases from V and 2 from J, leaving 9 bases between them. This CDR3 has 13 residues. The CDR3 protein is CASSADRQETQYF. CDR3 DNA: TGTGCCAGCAGCGCCGACAGACAAGAGACCCAGTACTTC.

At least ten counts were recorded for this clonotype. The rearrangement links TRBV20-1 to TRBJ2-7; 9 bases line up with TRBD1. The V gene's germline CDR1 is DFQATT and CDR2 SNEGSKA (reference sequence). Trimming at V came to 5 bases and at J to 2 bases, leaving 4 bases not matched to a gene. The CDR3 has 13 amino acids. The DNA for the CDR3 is TGCAGTGCTCACCGGGACAGGGCCTACGAGCAGTACTTC. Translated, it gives CSAHRDRAYEQYF.

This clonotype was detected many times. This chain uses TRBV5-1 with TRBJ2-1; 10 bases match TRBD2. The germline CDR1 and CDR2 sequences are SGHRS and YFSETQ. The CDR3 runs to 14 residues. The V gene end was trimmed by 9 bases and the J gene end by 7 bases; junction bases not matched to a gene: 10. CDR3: CATRGLAGENEQFF. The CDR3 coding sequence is TGCGCCACCCGGGGGCTAGCGGGAGAAAATGAGCAGTTCTTC. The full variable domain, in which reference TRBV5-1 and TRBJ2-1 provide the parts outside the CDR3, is KAGVTQTPRYLIKTRGQQVTLSCSPISGHRSVSWYQQTPGQGLQFLFEYFSETQRNKGNFPGRFSGRQFSNSRSEMNVSTLELGDSALYLCATRGLAGENEQFFGPGTRLTVL.

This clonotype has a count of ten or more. CDR3 sequence reads: CASSYERARQYF. The DNA for the CDR3 is TGTGCCAGCAGTTACGAGAGGGCAAGGCAGTATTTT. The V call is TRBV6-2 or TRBV6-3, the J call TRBJ2-3; possible D gene TRBD2, 5 bases. V was clipped by 2 bases and J by 11 bases, with 11 bases between them. The CDR3 is 12 residues long. Germline V CDR1 and CDR2: MNHEY, SVGEGT.

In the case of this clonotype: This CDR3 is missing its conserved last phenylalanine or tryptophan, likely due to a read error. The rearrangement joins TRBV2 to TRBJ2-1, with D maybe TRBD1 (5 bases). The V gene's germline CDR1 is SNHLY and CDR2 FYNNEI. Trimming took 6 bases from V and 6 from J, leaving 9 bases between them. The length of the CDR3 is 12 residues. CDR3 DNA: TGTGCCAGCAGAGGGGTTCTCAATGAGCAGTTCTTA. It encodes CASRGVLNEQFL.

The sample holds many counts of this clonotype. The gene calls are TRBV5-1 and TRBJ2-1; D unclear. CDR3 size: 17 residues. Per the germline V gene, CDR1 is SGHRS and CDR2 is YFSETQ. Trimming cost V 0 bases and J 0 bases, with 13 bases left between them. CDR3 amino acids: CASSLGIGRISYNEQFF. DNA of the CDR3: TGCGCCAGCAGCTTGGGAATTGGGCGGATCTCCTACAATGAGCAGTTCTTC.

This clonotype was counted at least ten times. The CDR3 reads CASSRMTSGRGGETQYF. CDR3 in DNA: TGTGCCAGCAGCCGAATGACTAGCGGCCGGGGGGGCGAGACCCAGTACTTC. This chain uses TRBV7-8 with TRBJ2-5; TRBD2 agrees at 9 bases. V was pared by 5 bases and J by 5 bases, with 15 bases of the junction left unmatched. This CDR3 spans 17 amino acids. CDR1 and CDR2 (germline): SGHVS, FQNEAQ.

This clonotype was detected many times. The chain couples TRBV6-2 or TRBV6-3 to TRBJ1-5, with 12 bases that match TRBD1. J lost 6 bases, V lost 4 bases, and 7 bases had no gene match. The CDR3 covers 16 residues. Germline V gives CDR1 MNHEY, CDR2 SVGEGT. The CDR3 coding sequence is TGTGCCAGCAGTTTCCGGGACAGGGGGCTTGGTCAGCCCCAGCATTTT. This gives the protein CASSFRDRGLGQPQHF.

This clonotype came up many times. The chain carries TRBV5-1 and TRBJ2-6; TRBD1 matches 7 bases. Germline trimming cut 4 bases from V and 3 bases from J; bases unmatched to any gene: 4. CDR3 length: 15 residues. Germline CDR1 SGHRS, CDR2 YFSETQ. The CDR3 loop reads CASSDTGDGANVLTF. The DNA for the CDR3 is TGCGCCAGCAGCGACACAGGGGATGGGGCCAACGTCCTGACTTTC. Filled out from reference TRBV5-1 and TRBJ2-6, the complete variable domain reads KAGVTQTPRYLIKTRGQQVTLSCSPISGHRSVSWYQQTPGQGLQFLFEYFSETQRNKGNFPGRFSGRQFSNSRSEMNVSTLELGDSALYLCASSDTGDGANVLTFGAGSRLTVL.

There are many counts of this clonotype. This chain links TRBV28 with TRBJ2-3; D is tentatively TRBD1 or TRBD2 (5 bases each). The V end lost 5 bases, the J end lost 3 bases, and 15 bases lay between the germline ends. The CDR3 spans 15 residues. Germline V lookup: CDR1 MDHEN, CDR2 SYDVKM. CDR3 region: CASSLVRDVTDTQYF. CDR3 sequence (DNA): TGTGCCAGCAGTCTCGTTAGGGACGTGACAGATACGCAGTATTTT.

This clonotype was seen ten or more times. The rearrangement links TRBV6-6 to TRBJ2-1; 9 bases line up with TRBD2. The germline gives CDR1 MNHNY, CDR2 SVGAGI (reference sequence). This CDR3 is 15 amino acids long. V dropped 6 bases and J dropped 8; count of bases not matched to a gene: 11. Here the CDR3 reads CASRNSGSSSHEQFF. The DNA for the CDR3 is TGTGCCAGCAGGAATAGCGGGAGCTCGTCCCATGAGCAGTTCTTC.

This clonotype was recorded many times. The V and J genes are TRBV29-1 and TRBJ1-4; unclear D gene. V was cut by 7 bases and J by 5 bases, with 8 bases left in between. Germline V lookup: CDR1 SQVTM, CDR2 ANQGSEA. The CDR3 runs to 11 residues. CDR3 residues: CSAGYNEKLFF. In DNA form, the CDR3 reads TGCAGCGCGGGGTACAATGAAAAACTGTTTTTT. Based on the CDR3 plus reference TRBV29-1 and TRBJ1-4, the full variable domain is SAVISQKPSRDICQRGTSLTIQCQVDSQVTMMFWYRQQPGQSLTLIATANQGSEATYESGFVIDKFPISRPNLTFSTLTVSNMSPEDSSIYLCSAGYNEKLFFGSGTQLSVL.

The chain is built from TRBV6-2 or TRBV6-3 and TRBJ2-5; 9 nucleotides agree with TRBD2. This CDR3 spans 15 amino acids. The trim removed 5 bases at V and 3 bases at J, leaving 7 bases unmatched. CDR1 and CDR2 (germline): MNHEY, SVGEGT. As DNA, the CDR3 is TGTGCCAGCAGTCATGTAGCGGGAGCCAAAGAGACCCAGTACTTC. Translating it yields CASSHVAGAKETQYF.

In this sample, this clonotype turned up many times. The DNA of the CDR3 is TGTGCCAGCAGTCAAACCAGGTCTACCTACGAGCAGTACTTC. This codes for CASSQTRSTYEQYF. The V call is TRBV3-1, the J call TRBJ2-7; no reliable D call. The ends were cut back, 6 bases at V and 2 bases at J, with 14 bases in the middle. Germline CDR1 reads LGHDT; CDR2 reads YNNKEL (reference sequence). CDR3 length: 14 residues.

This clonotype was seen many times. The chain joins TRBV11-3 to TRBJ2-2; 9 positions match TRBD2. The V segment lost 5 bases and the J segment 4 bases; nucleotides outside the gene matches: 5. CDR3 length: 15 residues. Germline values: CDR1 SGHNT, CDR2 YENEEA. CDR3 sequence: CASSETSGITGELFF. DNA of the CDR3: TGTGCCAGCAGCGAGACTAGCGGAATCACCGGGGAGCTGTTTTTT.

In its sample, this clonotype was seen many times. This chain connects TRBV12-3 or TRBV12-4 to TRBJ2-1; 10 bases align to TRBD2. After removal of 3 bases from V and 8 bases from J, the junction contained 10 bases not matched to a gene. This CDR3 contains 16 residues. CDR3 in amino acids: CASSFGVAGGRDEQFF. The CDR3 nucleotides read TGTGCCAGCAGTTTCGGAGTAGCGGGAGGCCGGGATGAGCAGTTCTTC.

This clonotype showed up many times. CDR3 sequence: CSASSDRPNYGYTF. CDR3 bases: TGCAGTGCTAGTTCTGACAGGCCCAACTATGGCTACACCTTC. This chain uses TRBV20-1 with TRBJ1-2; D is possibly TRBD1 (6 bases). The germline V and J ends were trimmed by 3 bases and 2 bases, with 13 bases remaining between them. Germline V gene data show CDR1 as DFQATT and CDR2 as SNEGSKA (reference sequence). The length of the CDR3 is 14 residues.

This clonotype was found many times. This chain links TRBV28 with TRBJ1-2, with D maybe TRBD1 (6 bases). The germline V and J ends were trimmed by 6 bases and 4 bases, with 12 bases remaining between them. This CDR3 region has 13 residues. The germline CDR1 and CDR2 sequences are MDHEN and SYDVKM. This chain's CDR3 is CASRPTGIYGYTF. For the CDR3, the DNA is TGTGCCAGCAGGCCAACAGGGATCTATGGCTACACCTTC.

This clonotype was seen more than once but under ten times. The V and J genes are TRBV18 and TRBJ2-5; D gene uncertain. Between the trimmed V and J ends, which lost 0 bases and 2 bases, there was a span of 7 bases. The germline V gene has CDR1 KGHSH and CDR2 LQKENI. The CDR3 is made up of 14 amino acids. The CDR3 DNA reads TGTGCCAGCTCACCACCCGGACGGCAAGAGACCCAGTACTTC. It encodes CASSPPGRQETQYF.

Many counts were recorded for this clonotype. The CDR3 sequence: CATSGPGQTTGELFF. The CDR3 DNA reads as TGTGCCACCAGTGGTCCGGGACAAACCACCGGGGAGCTGTTTTTT. The chain couples TRBV24-1 to TRBJ2-2, with D tentatively TRBD1 (6 bases). Germline V gene sequence: CDR1 KGHDR, CDR2 SFDVKD. Trimming left V 5 bases short and J 4 bases short, with 13 bases between. The CDR3 is 15 residues long.

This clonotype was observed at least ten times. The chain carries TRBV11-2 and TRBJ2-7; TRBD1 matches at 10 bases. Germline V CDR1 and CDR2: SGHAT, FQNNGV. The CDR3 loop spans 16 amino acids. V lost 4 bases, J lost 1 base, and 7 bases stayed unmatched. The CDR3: CASSSAWDRGSYEQYF. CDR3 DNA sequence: TGTGCCAGCAGCTCGGCCTGGGACAGGGGATCCTACGAGCAGTACTTC. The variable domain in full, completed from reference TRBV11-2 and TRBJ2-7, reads EAGVAQSPRYKIIEKRQSVAFWCNPISGHATLYWYQQILGQGPKLLIQFQNNGVVDDSQLPKDRFSAERLKGVDSTLKIQPAKLEDSAVYLCASSSAWDRGSYEQYFGPGTRLTVT.

CDR3 loop: CATSGRNFPNSAGGKETQYF. The DNA of the CDR3 is TGTGCCACCAGCGGCAGAAACTTCCCAAACTCGGCGGGAGGGAAAGAGACCCAGTACTTC. J is TRBJ2-5 and V is TRBV15; 9 nucleotides agree with TRBD2. CDR3 length: 20 amino acids. The germline gives CDR1 LNHNV, CDR2 YYDKDF (reference sequence). Trimming at V came to 5 bases and at J to 3 bases, leaving 22 bases not matched to a gene.

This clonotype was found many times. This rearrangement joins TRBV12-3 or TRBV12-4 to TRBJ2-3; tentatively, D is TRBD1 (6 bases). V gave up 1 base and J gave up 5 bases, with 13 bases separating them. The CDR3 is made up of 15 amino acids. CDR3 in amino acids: CASSLGGGQIDTQYF. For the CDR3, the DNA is TGTGCCAGCAGTTTAGGGGGCGGACAGATAGATACGCAGTATTTT.

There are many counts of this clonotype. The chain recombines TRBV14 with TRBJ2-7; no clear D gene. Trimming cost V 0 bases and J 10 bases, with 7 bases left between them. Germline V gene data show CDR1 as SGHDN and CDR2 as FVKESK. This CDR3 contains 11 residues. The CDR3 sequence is CASSQERLQYF. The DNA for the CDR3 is TGTGCCAGCAGCCAAGAACGCCTACAGTACTTC.

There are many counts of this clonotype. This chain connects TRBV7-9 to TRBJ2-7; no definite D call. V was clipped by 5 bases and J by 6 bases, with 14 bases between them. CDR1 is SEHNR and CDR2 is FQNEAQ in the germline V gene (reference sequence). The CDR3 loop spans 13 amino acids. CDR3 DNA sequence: TGTGCCAGCAGCCTCCTGTCGGGCGGCGAGCAGTACTTC. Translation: CASSLLSGGEQYF.

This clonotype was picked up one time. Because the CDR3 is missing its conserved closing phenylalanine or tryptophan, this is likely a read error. CDR3 loop: CASAQGGNYGYTI. The CDR3 DNA is TGTGCCAGCGCTCAGGGCGGGAACTATGGCTACACCATC. The rearrangement uses TRBV2 and TRBJ1-2; a weak D match, TRBD1 (5 bases). This CDR3 has 13 residues. Germline V gene data show CDR1 as SNHLY and CDR2 as FYNNEI. V was cut by 8 bases and J by 2 bases, with 12 bases left in between.

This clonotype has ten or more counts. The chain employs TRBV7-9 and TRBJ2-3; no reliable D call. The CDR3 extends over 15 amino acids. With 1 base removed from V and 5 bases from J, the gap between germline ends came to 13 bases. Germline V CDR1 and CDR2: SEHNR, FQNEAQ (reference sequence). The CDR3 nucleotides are TGTGCCAGCAGCTTAGTTCCCTCTCTCGAAGATACGCAGTATTTT. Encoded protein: CASSLVPSLEDTQYF.

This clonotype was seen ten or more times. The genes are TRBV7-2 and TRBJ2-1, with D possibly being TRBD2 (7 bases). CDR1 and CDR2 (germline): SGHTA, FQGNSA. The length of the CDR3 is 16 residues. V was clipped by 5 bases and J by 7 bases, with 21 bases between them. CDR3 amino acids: CASSLGGAGRENEQFF. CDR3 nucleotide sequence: TGTGCCAGCAGCCTGGGGGGGGCGGGGCGGGAGAATGAGCAGTTCTTC.

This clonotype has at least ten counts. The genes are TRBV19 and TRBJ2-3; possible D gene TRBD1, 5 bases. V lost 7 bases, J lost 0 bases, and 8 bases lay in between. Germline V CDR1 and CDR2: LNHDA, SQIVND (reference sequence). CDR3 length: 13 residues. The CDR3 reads CASTDTSTDTQYF. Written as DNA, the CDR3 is TGTGCCAGTACGGACACCAGCACAGATACGCAGTATTTT.